In this sample, the clone carrying this T cell receptor (beta chain) turned up a few times. Its target is unknown. The germline CDR1 and CDR2 sequences are SQVTM and ANQGSEA. Trimming shortened V by 7 bases and J by 5 bases, and 15 bases separated the two germline ends. This CDR3 is built from 13 residues. These data come from a study of T cell repertoires in cytomegalovirus infection. Overall study: Recently identified HLA-C-restricted and well-studied HLA-B-restricted CMV epitopes were used. It was the public TCR beta signatures that indicated both CMV infection and matching HLA type. Whole-study findings and limits: Summed frequency of shared TCR beta families picked out CMV carriers who also had the relevant HLA. HLA-C-restricted TCR beta clonotypes specific for CMV led the ex vivo response.

One entry per CDR3 protein, called by TCRdb with MiXCR from the reads. The sample contains approximately 280,000 distinct CDR3 sequences, less than 25% of which appear only once. Source: cultured PBMCs, taken from culture after CMV antigen stimulation. This receptor was obtained from a human donor in good health (CMV status not recorded). Some clones in this sample may be carry-over from other donors' samples. The J gene is TRBJ2-1, the V gene TRBV29-1, with D unresolved. CDR3 loop: CSAKPSGHNEQFF. The CDR3 DNA reads TGCAGCGCGAAACCCAGTGGTCACAATGAGCAGTTCTTC.